Included here is one T cell receptor beta chain sequence, with context. In the original analysis: Reference gene primer amplification yielded estimated nucleated cell counts. Method: immunoSEQ multiplex PCR; TCRdb's copy keeps in-frame clones and lacks some. V, J and clone size derive from that table, while D and trimming were established from the DNA sequence. The repertoire holds 200,000 to 250,000 clones, with roughly 82% as singletons. The data originate from a study of blood T cell repertoires in COVID-19. In the study overall: The United States, Italy and Spain provided the acute and convalescent COVID-19 samples.

Germline-derived CDR1 and CDR2 are DFQATT and SNEGSKA (reference sequence). The CDR3 is 14 amino acids. With V trimmed by 3 bases and J by 3 bases, 6 bases remained unmatched. The sequence derives from a man in his forties or fifties with active or convalescent COVID-19. J is TRBJ2-7 and V is TRBV20-1; TRBD2 aligns across 9 bases. Sequenced: peripheral blood. The CDR3 DNA reads TGCAGTGCTAGTGGCGGGAGGGTCGGCTACGAGCAGTACTTC. It codes for CSASGGRVGYEQYF.